The 22 T cell receptor beta chains in this list originate from one sample, sequenced in a study of T cell repertoires in cytomegalovirus infection. These receptors have no known antigen. TCRdb recomputed calls from the reads with MiXCR, one row per CDR3 protein. The table lists approximately 910,000 distinct CDR3 sequences, 25% to 40% of them singletons. Specimen: cultured CD8+ T cells from PBMCs, collected from culture after CMV antigen stimulation. The source of these receptors is a human donor in good health (CMV status not recorded). Some clones in this sample may be carry-over from other donors' samples.

This clonotype has a count of ten or more. J is TRBJ2-3 and V is TRBV7-6, with D unresolved. CDR1 and CDR2 from the germline V gene are SGHVS and FNYEAQ. V lost 5 bases, J lost 2 bases, and 11 bases lay in between. CDR3 size: 14 residues. For the CDR3, the DNA is TGTGCCAGCAGCCCCTCGGGCGACACAGATACGCAGTATTTT. Translated: CASSPSGDTDTQYF.

The V and J genes are TRBV19 and TRBJ1-5; 8 positions match TRBD1. This CDR3 is built from 13 residues. Germline lookup yields CDR1 LNHDA and CDR2 SQIVND (reference sequence). The ends lost 11 bases at V and 5 bases at J; junction bases unmatched: 8. The CDR3 bases are TGTGCCTCCAAGGACAGGGACCATCAGCCCCAGCATTTT. As protein: CASKDRDHQPQHF.

This clonotype was recorded a few times. CDR3 coding DNA: TGCGCCAGCTCCCCAAGTGCAGGACAGCCTAATTCACCCCTCCACTTT. The encoded protein is CASSPSAGQPNSPLHF. The chain couples TRBV4-3 to TRBJ1-6; D perhaps matches TRBD1 (6 bases). Trimming took off 8 bases at V and 6 bases at J, with 20 bases between the two ends. The CDR3 spans 16 residues. Germline assignment: CDR1 LGHNA and CDR2 YSLEER.

The chain uses TRBV19 and TRBJ2-2, with TRBD1 matching 7 bases. This CDR3 is built from 14 residues. With 8 bases clipped from V and 5 bases from J, the junction kept 8 bases outside the gene matches. Germline CDR1 is LNHDA and CDR2 is SQIVND (reference sequence). CDR3 nucleotide sequence: TGTGCCAGTCACAGGGGTCGGGTAACCGGGGAGCTGTTTTTT. It translates to CASHRGRVTGELFF. Variable domain in full (rest from reference TRBV19 and TRBJ2-2): DGGITQSPKYLFRKEGQNVTLSCEQNLNHDAMYWYRQDPGQGLRLIYYSQIVNDFQKGDIAEGYSVSREKKESFPLTVTSAQKNPTAFYLCASHRGRVTGELFFGEGSRLTVL.

This clonotype showed up many times. The V call is TRBV7-8, the J call TRBJ2-5; 9 nucleotides match TRBD1. The V and J ends lost 5 bases and 3 bases, in that order; junction bases with no gene match: 1. The V gene's germline CDR1 is SGHVS and CDR2 FQNEAQ. The CDR3 is 13 amino acids. Written as DNA, the CDR3 is TGTGCCAGCAGCGGGACAGGGAAAGAGACCCAGTACTTC. Translating gives CASSGTGKETQYF. Full variable domain (outside the CDR3, taken from reference TRBV7-8 and TRBJ2-5): GAGVSQSPRYKVAKRGQDVALRCDPISGHVSLFWYQQALGQGPEFLTYFQNEAQLDKSGLPSDRFFAERPEGSVSTLKIQRTQQEDSAVYLCASSGTGKETQYFGPGTRLLVL.

The V and J genes are TRBV19 and TRBJ2-7, with D tentatively TRBD1 (6 bases). V lost 4 bases to trimming and J lost 2 bases, with 12 bases between them. Per the germline V gene, CDR1 is LNHDA and CDR2 is SQIVND (reference sequence). CDR3 length equals 14 residues. CDR3 region: CASSTPTGTYEQYF. The CDR3 DNA follows: TGTGCCAGTAGTACCCCCACAGGGACCTACGAGCAGTACTTC.

The chain combines TRBV7-6 with TRBJ2-6, with 11 bases fitting TRBD1. V shed 5 bases and J 2 bases; nucleotides not matched to a gene: 11. CDR3 length: 19 amino acids. Germline V CDR1 and CDR2: SGHVS, FNYEAQ. CDR3 sequence (DNA): TGTGCCAGCAGCGTTAGGAGGACAGGGGGCGGAACTGGGGCCAACGTCCTGACTTTC. This sequence encodes CASSVRRTGGGTGANVLTF.

The chain has TRBV6-5 and TRBJ2-2; the D is unclear. This CDR3 contains 16 residues. CDR1 MNHEY and CDR2 SVGAGI come from the germline V gene. V lost 6 bases to trimming and J lost 1 base, with 15 bases between them. CDR3 DNA: TGTGCCAGCAGCACGGTAAAAGCGCTGAACACCGGGGAGCTGTTTTTT. Amino acid sequence: CASSTVKALNTGELFF.

The chain combines TRBV29-1 with TRBJ1-2; D is possibly TRBD1 (5 bases). CDR3 length: 13 residues. The V and J ends lost 6 bases and 7 bases respectively, with 18 bases between them. Germline V CDR1 and CDR2: SQVTM, ANQGSEA. DNA for the CDR3: TGCAGCGTCTCACAGGCAGATGGAGGTGGCTACACCTTC. It is translated as CSVSQADGGGYTF.

A word on this clonotype: This could be a read error, since a much larger clone is one nucleotide away. The chain recombines TRBV27 with TRBJ1-5; the D is unclear. Trimming left V 5 bases short and J 2 bases short, with 10 bases between. This CDR3 has 14 amino acids. Germline-derived CDR1 and CDR2 are MNHEY and SMNVEV (reference sequence). The CDR3 region is CASSEWAGNQPQHF. DNA for the CDR3: TGTGCCAGCAGTGAGTGGGCTGGCAATCAGCCCCAGCATTTT.

The CDR3: CASSKDSHEQYF. The CDR3 DNA reads as TGCGCCAGCTCGAAGGACAGCCACGAGCAGTACTTC. The V and J genes are TRBV10-1 and TRBJ2-7; the D gene is possibly TRBD1 (6 bases). The V gene lost 8 bases and the J gene lost 5 bases, with 13 bases spanning the gap. Germline V gene data show CDR1 as WNHNN and CDR2 as SYGVQD (reference sequence). This CDR3 contains 12 residues.

Only a few counts were recorded for this clonotype. The genes are TRBV11-2 and TRBJ1-1; weak D call: TRBD1 (5 bases). The CDR3 runs 16 residues. Deletions cut 4 bases from V and 4 bases from J, with 19 bases between. The germline V gene encodes CDR1 SGHAT and CDR2 FQNNGV. The CDR3 spells CASSSWGRGLPTEAFF. CDR3 DNA: TGTGCCAGCAGCTCATGGGGACGGGGACTGCCCACTGAAGCTTTCTTT.

The chain links TRBV10-3 to TRBJ2-6, with 7 bases aligning to TRBD1. J gave up 5 bases and V 6 bases, and 10 bases lay outside the gene matches. Germline CDR1 reads ENHRY; CDR2 reads SYGVKD. The CDR3 length is 16 residues. CDR3 DNA: TGTGCCATCAGGGACCGGGACAGCGGACGGGCCAACGTCCTGACTTTC. As protein: CAIRDRDSGRANVLTF.

The chain uses TRBV12-3 or TRBV12-4 and TRBJ2-3; D not certain. This CDR3 is built from 12 residues. The V end was cut by 6 bases, the J end by 1 base, with 5 bases between. CDR3 region: CASRKGTDTQYF. CDR3 nucleotide sequence: TGTGCCAGCAGAAAGGGCACAGATACGCAGTATTTT.

This clonotype has more than one count but fewer than ten. The chain carries TRBV7-9 and TRBJ2-3, with D perhaps assigned TRBD1 or TRBD2 (5 bases each). Germline V gives CDR1 SEHNR, CDR2 FQNEAQ (reference sequence). The V end was cut by 6 bases, the J end by 6 bases, with 19 bases between. The CDR3 runs 15 residues. CDR3 sequence: CASSPPGTGLDTQYF. The DNA of the CDR3 is TGTGCCAGCAGTCCCCCAGGGACGGGCCTGGATACGCAGTATTTT.

The CDR3 protein is CARPGIQETQYF. The DNA of the CDR3 is TGTGCCCGTCCAGGCATTCAAGAGACCCAGTACTTC. V gene TRBV27 combines with J gene TRBJ2-5; D gene ambiguous. The V end was cut by 11 bases, the J end by 2 bases, with 12 bases between. CDR3 length equals 12 residues. In germline, CDR1 is MNHEY, CDR2 SMNVEV (reference sequence).

The genes are TRBV7-2 and TRBJ2-7; D gene ambiguous. The ends were cut back, 5 bases at V and 6 bases at J, with 8 bases in the middle. Germline CDR1 is SGHTA and CDR2 is FQGNSA. The length of the CDR3 is 11 residues. CDR3 protein: CASSLNFEQYF. The CDR3 region has the DNA TGTGCCAGCAGCCTAAATTTCGAGCAGTACTTC.

In this sample, this clonotype turned up once. This chain uses TRBV12-3 or TRBV12-4 with TRBJ2-7; D gene uncertain. The CDR3 runs to 15 residues. Trimming removed 5 bases at V and 0 bases at J, with 14 bases between. This CDR3 is CASSPRTQSSYEQYF. The CDR3 DNA reads as TGTGCCAGCAGTCCTAGGACGCAGAGCTCCTACGAGCAGTACTTC.

This clonotype was observed a few times. The V call is TRBV20-1, the J call TRBJ2-7, with 7 positions matching TRBD2. This CDR3 is 17 amino acids long. The J segment lost 0 bases and the V segment lost 6 bases, leaving 17 bases of the junction unmatched. Germline CDR1 is DFQATT and CDR2 is SNEGSKA (reference sequence). In DNA form, the CDR3 reads TGCAGTGCGGAAACCTTAGCGGGCCATCCCCTCTCCTACGAGCAGTACTTC. As protein: CSAETLAGHPLSYEQYF.

The chain joins TRBV27 to TRBJ2-7; perhaps TRBD1 as D (6 bases). Germline CDR1 and CDR2: MNHEY and SMNVEV (reference sequence). Trimming took off 5 bases at V and 1 base at J, with 9 bases between the two ends. CDR3 size: 13 residues. The CDR3 sequence: CASSGRGSYEQYF. In DNA form, the CDR3 reads TGTGCCAGCAGTGGCAGGGGTTCCTACGAGCAGTACTTC.

This clonotype was seen a handful of times. The chain is built from TRBV27 and TRBJ1-4, with D perhaps TRBD1 (5 bases). Germline V gene sequence: CDR1 MNHEY, CDR2 SMNVEV (reference sequence). Trimming pared 5 bases from V and 6 bases from J, leaving 16 bases between. The CDR3 length is 15 residues. The CDR3 protein is CASSALGGRDEKLFF. CDR3 bases: TGTGCCAGCAGTGCCCTCGGGGGGAGGGATGAAAAACTGTTTTTT.

V usage is TRBV5-1 and J usage is TRBJ1-1; 8 bases fit TRBD1. The CDR3 sequence is 16 residues long. Germline V gene sequence: CDR1 SGHRS, CDR2 YFSETQ. With V trimmed by 4 bases and J by 3 bases, 11 bases remained unmatched. CDR3 sequence: CASSPIPGQDHTEAFF. The CDR3 region has the DNA TGCGCCAGCAGCCCTATTCCGGGACAGGACCACACTGAAGCTTTCTTT. The full variable domain, completed using reference TRBV5-1 and TRBJ1-1, is KAGVTQTPRYLIKTRGQQVTLSCSPISGHRSVSWYQQTPGQGLQFLFEYFSETQRNKGNFPGRFSGRQFSNSRSEMNVSTLELGDSALYLCASSPIPGQDHTEAFFGQGTRLTVV.